Presented here are 20 T cell receptor beta chains from one specimen sequenced in a study of T cells in localized non-small cell lung cancer. Some clones are missing from TCRdb's copy, which holds only in-frame ones; the method was immunoSEQ multiplex PCR. The sample shows more than 45,000 clones, roughly nine tenths of them seen only once. Sequencing was performed on PBMCs, taken before any cancer treatment. Source of these receptors: a man aged 35 to 69 with stage II lung adenocarcinoma.

The rearrangement uses TRBV10-3 and TRBJ2-5; TRBD2 matches at 9 bases. The ends lost 5 bases at V and 3 bases at J; junction bases unmatched: 10. Germline V CDR1 and CDR2: ENHRY, SYGVKD. CDR3 length: 16 amino acids. This chain's CDR3 is CAISQLAGEAKETQYF. CDR3 sequence (DNA): TGTGCCATCAGTCAATTAGCGGGGGAAGCTAAAGAGACCCAGTACTTC.

The chain combines TRBV6-5 with TRBJ1-1; D gene unclear. Per the germline V gene, CDR1 is MNHEY and CDR2 is SVGAGI. The CDR3 sequence is 14 residues long. Trimming stripped 5 bases from V and 4 bases from J, with 14 bases between. The CDR3 loop is CASSTSGPSTEAFF. The CDR3 nucleotides read TGTGCCAGCAGTACCAGTGGGCCAAGCACTGAAGCTTTCTTT.

J is TRBJ1-2 and V is TRBV5-1, with a tentative D call TRBD1 (6 bases). Germline CDR1 is SGHRS and CDR2 is YFSETQ. V was cut by 4 bases and J by 4 bases, with 14 bases left in between. This CDR3 comprises 14 residues. The CDR3, as DNA: TGCGCCAGCAGCGGCCAACAGGGATCCTATGGCTACACCTTC. Its protein product is CASSGQQGSYGYTF.

V and J are TRBV6-5 and TRBJ1-2, with 7 positions matching TRBD1. Germline CDR1 MNHEY, CDR2 SVGAGI. This CDR3 contains 15 residues. The V gene end was trimmed by 5 bases and the J gene end by 3 bases; junction bases not matched to a gene: 9. The CDR3 loop is CASSRRDSPYYGYTF. The CDR3 DNA reads as TGTGCCAGCAGTCGCCGGGACAGCCCCTACTATGGCTACACCTTC.

In its sample, this clone was seen once. V gene TRBV10-3 combines with J gene TRBJ2-1; 8 positions agree with TRBD2. The CDR3 runs to 15 residues. Germline-derived CDR1 and CDR2 are ENHRY and SYGVKD. The J segment lost 5 bases and the V segment lost 3 bases, leaving 6 bases of the junction unmatched. The CDR3 spells CAISDRGGLDNEQFF. The CDR3 DNA reads TGTGCCATCAGTGATCGCGGGGGGCTCGACAATGAGCAGTTCTTC.

V is TRBV2 and J is TRBJ1-1; 10 bases are shared with TRBD1. Germline assignment: CDR1 SNHLY and CDR2 FYNNEI. V shed 6 bases, J shed 3 bases, and the junction held 1 base outside the gene matches. This CDR3 region has 13 residues. DNA for the CDR3: TGTGCCAGCAGGGGGACAGGGGACACTGAAGCTTTCTTT. This sequence encodes CASRGTGDTEAFF.

A single count supports this clone. The chain uses TRBV7-7 and TRBJ1-1; no clear D gene. CDR3 size: 13 residues. Between the trimmed V and J ends, which lost 3 bases and 9 bases, there was a span of 14 bases. Germline CDR1 reads SSHAT; CDR2 reads FNYEAQ (reference sequence). The CDR3 DNA reads as TGTGCCAGCAGCTTCAACCCTGAAGCTCAAGCTTTCTTT. Encoded protein: CASSFNPEAQAFF. Using reference TRBV7-7 and TRBJ1-1 for the parts outside the CDR3, the full variable domain is GAGVSQSPRYKVTKRGQDVTLRCDPISSHATLYWYQQALGQGPEFLTYFNYEAQPDKSGLPSDRFSAERPEGSISTLTIQRTEQRDSAMYRCASSFNPEAQAFFGQGTRLTVV.

The chain uses TRBV5-1 and TRBJ2-3; a possible D gene is TRBD2 (7 bases). The CDR3 loop spans 15 amino acids. Trimming took off 2 bases at V and 4 bases at J, with 14 bases between the two ends. CDR1 is SGHRS, CDR2 YFSETQ, per germline. In DNA form, the CDR3 reads TGCGCCAGCAGCTTTCGGGGGGCGGGAGCAGATACGCAGTATTTT. Translated, it gives CASSFRGAGADTQYF.

The chain recombines TRBV2 with TRBJ2-5; 12 bases fit TRBD1. Germline loops: CDR1 SNHLY, CDR2 FYNNEI. This CDR3 is 15 amino acids long. V lost 6 bases, J lost 5 bases, and 7 bases stayed unmatched. In DNA form, the CDR3 reads TGTGCCAGCAGGCTCGGGACAGGGGGCCGGGAGACCCAGTACTTC. It specifies CASRLGTGGRETQYF.

This chain uses TRBV25-1 with TRBJ1-2; 7 nucleotides line up with TRBD1. V was clipped by 2 bases and J by 6 bases; unmatched bases: 3. The CDR3 is 13 amino acids. Looked up from germline, CDR1 is MGHDK and CDR2 is SYGVNS. In DNA, the CDR3 is TGTGCCAGCAGTGAAACTGGGACAGATGGCTACACCTTC. This translates into CASSETGTDGYTF.

This sequence joins TRBV10-3 and TRBJ1-2; weak D call: TRBD1 (5 bases). The CDR3 is 14 amino acids. The V gene lost 3 bases and the J gene lost 5 bases, with 13 bases spanning the gap. Germline V gene sequence: CDR1 ENHRY, CDR2 SYGVKD. CDR3: CAISDGQGGYGYTF. The CDR3 DNA follows: TGTGCCATCAGTGACGGCCAGGGTGGGTATGGCTACACCTTC.

The V and J genes are TRBV19 and TRBJ2-5; 7 positions agree with TRBD1. The CDR3 runs to 16 residues. Germline values: CDR1 LNHDA, CDR2 SQIVND (reference sequence). V shed 3 bases, J shed 1 base, and the junction held 8 bases outside the gene matches. CDR3 loop: CASSIGGQTLQETQYF. Written as DNA, the CDR3 is TGTGCCAGTAGTATTGGGGGACAGACCCTCCAAGAGACCCAGTACTTC. Full variable domain (missing parts from reference TRBV19 and TRBJ2-5): DGGITQSPKYLFRKEGQNVTLSCEQNLNHDAMYWYRQDPGQGLRLIYYSQIVNDFQKGDIAEGYSVSREKKESFPLTVTSAQKNPTAFYLCASSIGGQTLQETQYFGPGTRLLVL.

The genes are TRBV28 and TRBJ2-7; a weak D match, TRBD1 (5 bases). In germline, CDR1 is MDHEN, CDR2 SYDVKM. The length of the CDR3 is 16 residues. Deletions cut 4 bases from V and 2 bases from J, with 18 bases between. The DNA of the CDR3 is TGTGCCAGCAGTTCCACAAGTATAGACAGACCCTACGAGCAGTACGTC. Protein sequence: CASSSTSIDRPYEQYV.

The gene calls are TRBV27 and TRBJ1-1, with D possibly matching TRBD1 (5 bases). This CDR3 region has 14 residues. The germline gives CDR1 MNHEY, CDR2 SMNVEV (reference sequence). V lost 0 bases, J lost 10 bases, and 15 bases lay in between. The CDR3 spells CASSLSGTAAGAFF. In DNA form, the CDR3 reads TGTGCCAGCAGTTTATCAGGGACGGCGGCAGGAGCTTTCTTT.

The V gene is TRBV27, the J gene TRBJ2-7, with D tentatively TRBD1 (6 bases). Germline V gene sequence: CDR1 MNHEY, CDR2 SMNVEV (reference sequence). There are 15 residues in the CDR3. V lost 6 bases to trimming and J lost 2 bases, with 17 bases between them. Here the CDR3 reads CASRSSGATTYEQYF. For the CDR3, the DNA is TGTGCCAGCAGATCCTCAGGGGCGACCACCTACGAGCAGTACTTC.

The V call is TRBV2, the J call TRBJ1-2; D call uncertain. CDR1 SNHLY and CDR2 FYNNEI come from the germline V gene. V lost 5 bases, J lost 6 bases, and 13 bases lay in between. This CDR3 is built from 13 residues. DNA of the CDR3: TGTGCCAGCAGTTCCAGCTCGTGGAATGGCTACACCTTC. The encoded protein is CASSSSSWNGYTF.

The rearrangement uses TRBV5-4 and TRBJ2-2, with D possibly TRBD1 on 6 matching bases. Germline lookup yields CDR1 SGHNT and CDR2 YYREEE (reference sequence). The CDR3 is made up of 17 amino acids. The V gene lost 0 bases and the J gene lost 2 bases, with 14 bases spanning the gap. This CDR3 is CASSLGQGNLNTGELFF. In DNA form, the CDR3 reads TGTGCCAGCAGCTTGGGGCAGGGGAACCTAAACACCGGGGAGCTGTTTTTT.

The chain recombines TRBV10-2 with TRBJ2-1, with a possible D match to TRBD1 (5 bases). CDR3 length equals 14 residues. V shed 0 bases and J shed 15 bases, with 18 bases lying between them. In germline, CDR1 is WSHSY, CDR2 SAAADI. The CDR3 nucleotides are TGCGCCAGCAGTGAGTCGACTCGGATAGGGGATCGGTTCTTC. Amino acids: CASSESTRIGDRFF.

The V and J genes are TRBV27 and TRBJ2-7, with D possibly matching TRBD1 (6 bases). The germline V and J ends were trimmed by 3 bases and 1 base, with 10 bases remaining between them. The CDR3 runs to 14 residues. Germline CDR1 MNHEY, CDR2 SMNVEV (reference sequence). CDR3 in amino acids: CASSFSGQSYEQYF. Here the CDR3 DNA reads TGTGCCAGCAGTTTCTCAGGACAGTCCTACGAGCAGTACTTC.

This clone was detected once. The DNA for the CDR3 is TGTGCCAGCAGCTTAGAAACACAGGGGTTCTACGAGCAGTACTTC. This encodes CASSLETQGFYEQYF. V and J are TRBV7-8 and TRBJ2-7; 7 bases agree with TRBD1. The CDR3 loop spans 15 amino acids. V gave up 1 base and J gave up 3 bases; unmatched junction bases: 6. Germline V gene data show CDR1 as SGHVS and CDR2 as FQNEAQ.